A single sample gave rise to the 21 T cell receptor beta chains below, sequenced in a study of Ad26.COV2.S vaccination and SARS-CoV-2 variants. The repertoire was sequenced with immunoSEQ multiplex PCR; TCRdb's copy has only in-frame clones and lacks some. The table records a few hundred thousand clones, 87% of them present only once. Treatment meaning: 15 to 20 received Ad26.COV2.S at low or high dose, single or two shots; roughly 5 received placebo; per-sample allocation not given. Collection of samples fell on day 63 after the first vaccine or placebo injection. The specimen was peripheral blood, collected in a trial of Ad26.COV2.S vaccine versus placebo. Every receptor here comes from a person between 18 and 59 years old who received the Ad26.COV2.S COVID-19 vaccine or a placebo.

This chain links TRBV9 with TRBJ2-2; tentative D call: TRBD2 (6 bases). Germline V lookup: CDR1 SGDLS, CDR2 YYNGEE. V was shortened by 3 bases and J by 1 base, with 10 bases between the two germline ends. This CDR3 has 15 amino acids. The CDR3 sequence: CASSGRGLNTGELFF. The CDR3 DNA reads TGTGCCAGCAGCGGGAGGGGTTTGAACACCGGGGAGCTGTTTTTT.

This clone was recorded a few times. This chain joins TRBV5-1 and TRBJ2-2, with 7 bases matching TRBD1. The germline gives CDR1 SGHRS, CDR2 YFSETQ. This CDR3 region has 15 residues. Unmatched junction bases numbered 1, after V lost 2 bases and J lost 0 bases. The CDR3 region has the DNA TGCGCCAGCAGCTTTGACAGGGCGAACACCGGGGAGCTGTTTTTT. This encodes CASSFDRANTGELFF.

This chain links TRBV3-1 (or the pseudogene TRBV3-2) with TRBJ1-2, with D possibly being TRBD1 (5 bases). V lost 0 bases, J lost 2 bases, and 10 bases lay in between. The CDR3 loop spans 15 amino acids. Germline V gene lookup returns CDR1 LGHDT and CDR2 YNNKEL (reference sequence). The CDR3 DNA reads as TGTGCCAGCAGCCAAGACAGGGTCGGGAACTATGGCTACACCTTC. It is translated as CASSQDRVGNYGYTF.

This rearrangement joins TRBV19 to TRBJ1-4; D gene unclear. This CDR3 has 14 amino acids. Trimming left V 5 bases short and J 7 bases short, with 14 bases between. Germline V gives CDR1 LNHDA, CDR2 SQIVND (reference sequence). CDR3 coding DNA: TGTGCCAGTAGTGGGTCCGAAGGAAGTGAAAAACTGTTTTTT. This codes for CASSGSEGSEKLFF.

V is TRBV3-1 (or the pseudogene TRBV3-2) and J is TRBJ1-1; a possible D gene is TRBD1 (6 bases). CDR1 is LGHDT and CDR2 is YNNKEL in the germline V gene (reference sequence). The V end was cut by 7 bases, the J end by 4 bases, with 13 bases between. The CDR3 is 13 amino acids. This chain's CDR3 is CASNRGGGTEAFF. Here the CDR3 DNA reads TGTGCCAGCAATAGGGGGGGCGGCACTGAAGCTTTCTTT.

This clone was observed a handful of times. The chain has TRBV9 and TRBJ2-5; D is undetermined. Germline-derived CDR1 and CDR2 are SGDLS and YYNGEE. The length of the CDR3 is 15 residues. The V end lost 4 bases, the J end lost 5 bases, and 18 bases lay between the germline ends. CDR3 DNA sequence: TGTGCCAGCAGCCTTACCGACTTAGCCGGTGAGACCCAGTACTTC. Translating it yields CASSLTDLAGETQYF.

This chain uses TRBV3-1 (or the pseudogene TRBV3-2) with TRBJ2-7; TRBD1 matches 9 bases. V lost 1 base and J lost 4; bases outside the gene matches: 5. The germline V gene encodes CDR1 LGHDT and CDR2 YNNKEL (reference sequence). This CDR3 contains 15 residues. CDR3 DNA: TGTGCCAGCAGCCAAGCGGGGACAGGGCCGTACGAGCAGTACTTC. Amino acids: CASSQAGTGPYEQYF.

The rearrangement links TRBV7-2 to TRBJ1-2; D unresolved. CDR3 size: 16 residues. The germline V gene encodes CDR1 SGHTA and CDR2 FQGNSA. V gave up 5 bases and J gave up 7 bases, with 23 bases separating them. CDR3 sequence: CASSLYGRNAPIGYTF. CDR3 in DNA: TGTGCCAGCAGCCTCTACGGGAGGAACGCACCCATTGGCTACACCTTC.

To note about this clone: Other DNA sequences in this specimen translate into the identical CDR3. V and J are TRBV9 and TRBJ2-7; 9 positions match TRBD2. The CDR3 consists of 16 residues. Losses at the gene ends were 4 bases for V and 1 base for J; bases not matched to a gene: 9. Germline V gives CDR1 SGDLS, CDR2 YYNGEE. The CDR3 reads CASSPRLAGSSYEQYF. The CDR3 nucleotides are TGTGCCAGCAGCCCCCGGCTAGCGGGGAGTTCCTACGAGCAGTACTTC.

About this clone: Additional DNA sequences in this sample encode the identical CDR3. V gene TRBV9 combines with J gene TRBJ2-7; 8 bases are shared with TRBD1. The V gene end was trimmed by 3 bases and the J gene end by 1 base; junction bases not matched to a gene: 3. CDR1 SGDLS and CDR2 YYNGEE come from the germline V gene. The CDR3 is made up of 14 amino acids. The CDR3 sequence: CASSARQGSYEQYF. CDR3 sequence (DNA): TGTGCCAGCAGCGCCAGACAGGGGTCCTACGAGCAGTACTTC.

This clone showed up just once. Other DNA sequences of this sample code for an identical CDR3. The chain links TRBV2 to TRBJ2-7, with D hard to call. Germline V lookup: CDR1 SNHLY, CDR2 FYNNEI. The V gene lost 5 bases and the J gene lost 3 bases, with 5 bases spanning the gap. The CDR3 covers 11 residues. CDR3 residues: CASSYSYEQYF. CDR3 coding DNA: TGTGCCAGCAGTTATAGCTACGAGCAGTACTTC.

The rearrangement links TRBV4-2 to TRBJ2-7; no reliable D call. Germline V CDR1 and CDR2: LGHNA, YNFKEQ. The CDR3 sequence is 15 residues long. Trimming removed 2 bases from V and 7 bases from J, with 18 bases in between. DNA of the CDR3: TGTGCCAGCAGCCAACTTCAGGAACTCCAAGGGGAGCAGTACTTC. Encoded protein: CASSQLQELQGEQYF.

This clone was counted between two and nine times. The chain couples TRBV27 to TRBJ1-5, with TRBD1 identical over 9 bases. Germline lookup yields CDR1 MNHEY and CDR2 SMNVEV (reference sequence). This CDR3 is 13 amino acids long. The V segment lost 8 bases and the J segment 9 bases; nucleotides outside the gene matches: 8. CDR3 loop: CASGDRAWGPQHF. In DNA, the CDR3 is TGTGCCAGCGGGGACAGGGCCTGGGGGCCCCAGCATTTT.

This chain links TRBV30 with TRBJ1-6; 7 nucleotides line up with TRBD1. Germline CDR1 reads GTSNPN; CDR2 reads SVGIG (reference sequence). The V gene end was trimmed by 0 bases and the J gene end by 7 bases; junction bases not matched to a gene: 6. The length of the CDR3 is 15 residues. This chain's CDR3 is CAWSVRTGKNSPLHF. The DNA for the CDR3 is TGTGCCTGGAGTGTACGGACAGGAAAGAATTCACCCCTCCACTTT.

This chain connects TRBV7-8 to TRBJ1-5, with no clear D. Trimming stripped 4 bases from V and 3 bases from J, with 10 bases between. The CDR3 totals 14 residues. Germline CDR1 reads SGHVS; CDR2 reads FQNEAQ. Here the CDR3 reads CASSSWSDNQPQHF. In DNA form, the CDR3 reads TGTGCCAGCAGCTCCTGGTCGGACAATCAGCCCCAGCATTTT.

This chain joins TRBV7-3 and TRBJ2-2; possibly TRBD1 or TRBD2 for D (5 bases each). V was cut by 4 bases and J by 2 bases, with 17 bases left in between. The CDR3 extends over 17 amino acids. Per the germline V gene, CDR1 is SGHTA and CDR2 is FQGTGA. The CDR3 reads CASSSPMTGPNTGELFF. The CDR3 DNA reads as TGTGCCAGCAGCTCCCCAATGACGGGGCCTAACACCGGGGAGCTGTTTTTT.

The chain recombines TRBV6-5 with TRBJ1-5, with 7 bases matching TRBD1. This CDR3 is built from 15 residues. CDR1 and CDR2 from the germline V gene are MNHEY and SVGAGI. V lost 7 bases, J lost 7 bases, and 13 bases stayed unmatched. CDR3 loop: CASKPTGTVGQPQHF. For the CDR3, the DNA is TGTGCCAGCAAACCCACCGGGACAGTCGGGCAGCCCCAGCATTTT.

This sequence joins TRBV24-1 and TRBJ2-7; D is possibly TRBD2 (6 bases). This CDR3 spans 17 amino acids. The V end was cut by 3 bases, the J end by 1 base, with 18 bases between. Germline CDR1 KGHDR, CDR2 SFDVKD. The CDR3: CATSDPPSLRGSYEQYF. The CDR3 DNA is TGTGCCACCAGTGATCCTCCTTCTCTCCGGGGGTCCTACGAGCAGTACTTC.

The chain employs TRBV5-1 and TRBJ2-7, with a tentative D call TRBD2 (6 bases). The V end was cut by 4 bases, the J end by 2 bases, with 16 bases between. There are 15 residues in the CDR3. Germline assignment: CDR1 SGHRS and CDR2 YFSETQ. Written as DNA, the CDR3 is TGCGCCAGCAGCCCGGGACCGGGGGTTCCCTACGAGCAGTACTTC. Translated: CASSPGPGVPYEQYF.

This chain uses TRBV5-1 with TRBJ2-3, with a weak D call TRBD2 (5 bases). V lost 0 bases to trimming and J lost 5 bases, with 19 bases between them. This CDR3 contains 17 residues. The germline V gene encodes CDR1 SGHRS and CDR2 YFSETQ. CDR3 DNA: TGCGCCAGCAGCTTGGCCTGGGGTCGGGGAACCGAAGATACGCAGTATTTT. Translating it yields CASSLAWGRGTEDTQYF.

The V gene is TRBV6-5, the J gene TRBJ1-3, with 8 bases fitting TRBD1. After removal of 7 bases from V and 3 bases from J, the junction contained 5 bases not matched to a gene. This CDR3 contains 14 residues. Germline CDR1 is MNHEY and CDR2 is SVGAGI. CDR3 residues: CASILDRVGNTIYF. CDR3 DNA: TGTGCCAGCATCTTGGACAGGGTTGGAAACACCATATATTTT.